This T cell receptor (beta chain) originates from a study of blood T cell repertoires in COVID-19. Across the whole study: Donors in the United States, Italy and Spain gave samples during acute or convalescent COVID-19.

This clone showed up just once. Two negative PCRs, clearance, or symptom resolution were required of recovered Cohort 3 donors. The V and J ends lost 1 base and 0 bases respectively, with 6 bases between them. The germline V gene encodes CDR1 MNHEY and CDR2 SVGEGT. The CDR3 loop spans 14 amino acids. The data were produced by immunoSEQ multiplex PCR, yet TCRdb's version contains in-frame clones alone and is incomplete. The sample includes about 250,000 clones, 85% to 90% of them seen just once. The TCR originated in a man aged 40-50 years who had recovered from COVID-19. Material: PBMCs or T cells enriched from blood (not recorded which). This rearrangement joins TRBV6-2 or TRBV6-3 to TRBJ1-1, with TRBD1 as a possible D gene (6 bases). The CDR3 reads CASSYWTVNTEAFF. The CDR3 DNA sequence: TGTGCCAGCAGTTACTGGACAGTGAACACTGAAGCTTTCTTT.